This paragraph covers one T cell receptor (beta chain) sequence. Its specificity is not known. This sample is part of a study of PD-L1 blockade in urothelial cancer. Study background: Most patients, about 85% of the roughly 29, were males with bladder-origin cancer. General observations from the study: The study found that durable-benefit patients expanded tumor-associated blood clones more at 3 weeks.

The time point: pretreatment peripheral blood. Each individual provided 1 to 8 samples (taken pretreatment and on-treatment). The table came from immunoSEQ multiplex PCR; TCRdb's copy has only in-frame clones and leaves some out. The table includes some 45,000 clones, 75% to 85% detected once. This receptor was obtained from a man aged 55 to 70 with urothelial cancer. Specimen: PBMCs, collected around atezolizumab (anti-PD-L1) treatment.

The CDR3 sequence: CASSLGLTHDTQYF. CDR3 bases: TGTGCCAGCAGCTTGGGACTTACGCACGATACGCAGTATTTT. The chain is built from TRBV5-4 and TRBJ2-3; D uncertain. Germline V gives CDR1 SGHNT, CDR2 YYREEE (reference sequence). This CDR3 contains 14 residues. V gave up 0 bases and J gave up 6 bases, with 11 bases separating them.